The TCR beta chain described here comes from a study of graft-versus-host responses after intestinal transplantation. Study summary: Among the recipients, all got anti-thymocyte globulin induction and then tacrolimus and steroids for 3 to 4 years.

Notes on this clone: Its cognate antigen is unknown.

This CDR3 is 15 amino acids long. Germline CDR1 and CDR2: SQVTM and ANQGSEA. With 6 bases removed from V and 4 bases from J, the gap between germline ends came to 22 bases. Measured with immunoSEQ multiplex PCR; TCRdb has only the in-frame clones, and not every one. This sample has some 93,000 clones, with 91% found just once. This chain joins TRBV29-1 and TRBJ2-7; tentatively, D is TRBD2 (5 bases). This TCR was sampled from a human donor who received an intestinal transplant. The sample in question was unstimulated CD8+ T cells sorted from spleen or lymph node cells, obtained before intestinal transplant. Here the CDR3 DNA reads TGCAGCGTCAAGTACCGGGATCTAAGAACTTACGAGCAGTACTTC. It translates to CSVKYRDLRTYEQYF.